The 8 T cell receptor beta chains below all came from one sample that was sequenced in a study of T cells in narcolepsy. The repertoire was sequenced with immunoSEQ multiplex PCR; TCRdb's copy has only in-frame clones and lacks some. Among some 35,000 clones, 70% to 85% were seen once, and the ten largest hold over 2%. The specimen sequenced was memory (CD45RA-) CD4+ T cells from blood. The receptors originated from a human donor in good health.

The CDR3 loop reads CASSYQDRDGYTF. DNA for the CDR3: TGTGCCAGCAGCTACCAGGACAGGGATGGCTACACCTTC. The V gene is TRBV7-9, the J gene TRBJ1-2, with 8 bases matching TRBD1. Germline V gene data show CDR1 as SEHNR and CDR2 as FQNEAQ (reference sequence). J gave up 6 bases and V 4 bases, and 4 bases lay outside the gene matches. This CDR3 spans 13 amino acids.

The chain carries TRBV19 and TRBJ1-1; TRBD1 is a possible D gene (5 bases). V gave up 7 bases and J gave up 1 base, with 10 bases separating them. The germline V gene encodes CDR1 LNHDA and CDR2 SQIVND (reference sequence). The CDR3 loop spans 13 amino acids. In nucleotides, the CDR3 is TGTGCCAGTACCCAGGGCCCGAACACTGAAGCTTTCTTT. Protein sequence: CASTQGPNTEAFF.

This clone was observed once. This CDR3 is CASSDYVTDYRYTF. The CDR3, as DNA: TGTGCCAGCAGTGATTACGTGACGGATTATCGCTACACCTTC. The gene calls are TRBV6-1 and TRBJ1-2, with D unclear. The germline V and J ends were trimmed by 3 bases and 9 bases, with 17 bases remaining between them. The CDR3 contains 14 residues. Germline V gives CDR1 MNHNS, CDR2 SASEGT.

V usage is TRBV7-2 and J usage is TRBJ1-1, with unresolved D. CDR3 length: 12 residues. V lost 3 bases and J lost 8, with 10 bases in between. Germline values: CDR1 SGHTA, CDR2 FQGNSA. CDR3 sequence: CASSFKGLEAFF. As DNA, the CDR3 is TGTGCCAGCAGCTTTAAGGGATTAGAAGCTTTCTTT.

The chain recombines TRBV10-2 with TRBJ2-5, with no clear D. This CDR3 region has 13 residues. Germline CDR1 is WSHSY and CDR2 is SAAADI. Trimming removed 3 bases at V and 5 bases at J, with 10 bases between. The CDR3 region is CASSDQARETQYF. The CDR3 DNA is TGCGCCAGCAGTGACCAGGCTCGGGAGACCCAGTACTTC.

V is TRBV30 and J is TRBJ1-4, with D maybe TRBD1 (6 bases). CDR3 size: 14 residues. V was pared by 3 bases and J by 5 bases, with 13 bases between. CDR1 is GTSNPN, CDR2 SVGIG, per germline (reference sequence). Here the CDR3 DNA reads TGTGCCTGGAGCGAGGGGGTACTCAATGAAAAACTGTTTTTT. Translated, it gives CAWSEGVLNEKLFF.

This clone is judged medium-sized. The same CDR3 also results from other DNA sequences found in this sample. V is TRBV28 and J is TRBJ1-1; D remains unclear. In germline, CDR1 is MDHEN, CDR2 SYDVKM. This CDR3 comprises 14 residues. V was clipped by 4 bases and J by 7 bases, with 16 bases between them. This chain's CDR3 is CASSYNLRTHEAFF. DNA for the CDR3: TGTGCCAGCAGTTATAATCTCAGGACCCATGAAGCTTTCTTT.

The V and J genes are TRBV18 and TRBJ1-4; D is ambiguous. The CDR3 is 15 residues long. Germline V lookup: CDR1 KGHSH, CDR2 LQKENI. Trimming removed 5 bases from V and 3 bases from J, with 13 bases in between. This CDR3 is CASSAFTRANEKLFF. CDR3 coding DNA: TGTGCCAGCTCAGCTTTTACCCGGGCTAATGAAAAACTGTTTTTT.